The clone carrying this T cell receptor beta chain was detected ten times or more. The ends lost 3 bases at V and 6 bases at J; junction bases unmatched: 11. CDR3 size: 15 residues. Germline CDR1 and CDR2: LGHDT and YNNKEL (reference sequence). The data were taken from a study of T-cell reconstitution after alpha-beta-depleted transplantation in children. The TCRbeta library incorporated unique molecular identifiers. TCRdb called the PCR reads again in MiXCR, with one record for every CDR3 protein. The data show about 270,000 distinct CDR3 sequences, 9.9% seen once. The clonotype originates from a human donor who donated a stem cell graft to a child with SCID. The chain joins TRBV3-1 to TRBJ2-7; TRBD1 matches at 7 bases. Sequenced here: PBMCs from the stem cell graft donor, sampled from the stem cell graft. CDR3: CASSQARQGGSEQYF. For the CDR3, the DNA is TGTGCCAGCAGCCAGGCCAGACAGGGTGGGAGCGAGCAGTACTTC.